This paragraph reports one T cell receptor (beta chain). The record originates from a study of beta chain features in type 1 diabetes. Germline V gene sequence: CDR1 MGHRA, CDR2 YSYEKL. The trim removed 1 base at V and 8 bases at J, leaving 7 bases unmatched. This CDR3 contains 15 residues. The authors reverse transcribed all of the isolated RNA, so sequencing captured expressed TCRB transcripts. The method was immunoSEQ multiplex PCR; TCRdb's version includes in-frame clones alone and lacks a portion of them. The sample holds 600,000 to 650,000 clones; less than 20% are singletons and the top ten take approximately 0.087%.

The chain has TRBV4-1 and TRBJ2-2, with 7 nucleotides matching TRBD1. This TCR derives from a man aged 18 to 29 in good health. The sample was naive CD4+ T cells from blood. In DNA form, the CDR3 reads TGCGCCAGCAGCCAAGGGGGACAGTGGCGTGGGGAGCTGTTTTTT. Translating it yields CASSQGGQWRGELFF.